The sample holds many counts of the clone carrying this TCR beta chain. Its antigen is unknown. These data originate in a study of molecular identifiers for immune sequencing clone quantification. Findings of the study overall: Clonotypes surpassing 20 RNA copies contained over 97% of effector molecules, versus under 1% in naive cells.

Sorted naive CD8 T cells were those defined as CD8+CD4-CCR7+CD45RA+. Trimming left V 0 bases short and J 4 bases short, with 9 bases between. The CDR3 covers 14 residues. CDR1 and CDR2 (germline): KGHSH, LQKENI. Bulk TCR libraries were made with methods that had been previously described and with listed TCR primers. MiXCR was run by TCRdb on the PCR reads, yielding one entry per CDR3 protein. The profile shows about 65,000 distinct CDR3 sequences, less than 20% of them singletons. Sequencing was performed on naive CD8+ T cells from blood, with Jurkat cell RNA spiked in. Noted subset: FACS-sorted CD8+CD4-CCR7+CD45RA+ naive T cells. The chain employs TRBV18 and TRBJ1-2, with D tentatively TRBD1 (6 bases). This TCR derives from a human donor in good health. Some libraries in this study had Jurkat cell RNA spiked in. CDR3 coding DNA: TGTGCCAGCTCACCACCGGGGGCCGGCTATGGCTACACCTTC. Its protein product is CASSPPGAGYGYTF.